This TCR beta chain originates from a study of tumor and adjacent non-tumor tissue in lung cancer (dated by TCRdb to the late 2010s). In terms of the full investigation: Of the cohort, about 11 patients had adenocarcinoma, 2 had squamous cell carcinoma and 1 had small cell lung cancer. Sequencing produced more than 100,000,000 productive TCRbeta reads in total, an average of approximately 4.1 million reads per sample. The approximately 15 enrolled patients, of whom some 10 were men and 5 were women, were aged about 30 to 80 years and were diagnosed with TNM stage I to III disease. Bulk TCRbeta repertoires were compared between lung tumor tissue and matched distant non-tumor lung tissue obtained from around 14 lung cancer patients. Around 30 paired specimens, one tumor and one normal lung sample per patient, were profiled by TCRbeta CDR3 sequencing.

RNA was isolated from bulk, unsorted tissue, and RNA quality was assessed with a NanoDrop ND-1000 and an Agilent 2100. All donors had newly diagnosed lung cancer, had not received prior chemotherapy, and were admitted for thoracic surgery in China between August and November 2014. Patients who had received previous radiotherapy or chemotherapy, or who had another concurrent cancer, were excluded from the study. Pieces of surgical tissue measuring roughly 1-2.1 cm3 were kept in RNAlater solution and held at -80 degrees C until needed. Summary of the overall study and its limitations: The methods do not name the sequencing platform or mention unique molecular identifiers. Younger patients had significantly higher TCR diversity, and higher tumor TCR diversity was associated with shorter overall and disease-free survival. In normal lung, the top 100 clones accounted for a significantly larger cumulative share of the repertoire than in tumor tissue. Only about 14 patients were in the cohort, and the authors stated that larger samples and more detailed clinical data are needed. Because peripheral blood was not sequenced, the blood TCRbeta repertoires of the lung cancer patients in the study went unexamined. Significantly higher TCR diversity (inverse Simpson) was observed in tumor tissue than in normal lung tissue (approximately 430 vs 150, P = 0.0075, Mann-Whitney U test).

The CDR3, cysteine through phenylalanine, is 13 amino acids long. The CDR3 DNA has 39 bases and is translated from base 1. CDR1 and CDR2 are drawn from the germline V gene: MNHEY, SVGEGT. A note on this clonotype: Its specific antigen is unknown. One end of the junction fails to match germline, which may point to a read error.

The library was made by multiplex PCR. Sequenced using an Illumina HiSeq 2500. TCRbeta libraries were constructed through three rounds of nested PCR with primers (Table S4) according to protocols modified from ARM-PCR. PCR products of 200-500 bp were gel-excised and purified with the QIAquick gel extraction kit before sequencing. As for how the authors treated the data: Reads were cleaned with Trimmomatic, merged with FLASH into complete CDR3 sequences, and assigned to V(D)J germline segments with MiTCR. Clonal diversity was calculated as the inverse Simpson's index using VDJtools. Productive reads were defined as in-frame sequences without a premature stop codon. TCRdb reran the public reads through fastp at Q25 and MiXCR, keeping productive beta chains. Rows with one shared CDR3 protein collapse into an entry with the most common genes and DNA. TCRdb, not the authors, supplied the V and J calls. This sample holds 100,000 to 120,000 distinct CDR3 sequences; about 87% were observed only once. The top ten constitute approximately 22% of the sample.

The rearrangement joined TRBV6-2 or TRBV6-3 to TRBJ2-1; the D segment cannot be called with confidence. Sequenced input: lung tumor tissue. This clonotype originated in a man between 65 and 85 years old with non-small cell lung cancer. The CDR3 reads as follows: CASKRGSYNDQFF. The nucleotides read TGTGCCAGCAAGAGAGGCAGTTACAATGATCAGTTCTTC.